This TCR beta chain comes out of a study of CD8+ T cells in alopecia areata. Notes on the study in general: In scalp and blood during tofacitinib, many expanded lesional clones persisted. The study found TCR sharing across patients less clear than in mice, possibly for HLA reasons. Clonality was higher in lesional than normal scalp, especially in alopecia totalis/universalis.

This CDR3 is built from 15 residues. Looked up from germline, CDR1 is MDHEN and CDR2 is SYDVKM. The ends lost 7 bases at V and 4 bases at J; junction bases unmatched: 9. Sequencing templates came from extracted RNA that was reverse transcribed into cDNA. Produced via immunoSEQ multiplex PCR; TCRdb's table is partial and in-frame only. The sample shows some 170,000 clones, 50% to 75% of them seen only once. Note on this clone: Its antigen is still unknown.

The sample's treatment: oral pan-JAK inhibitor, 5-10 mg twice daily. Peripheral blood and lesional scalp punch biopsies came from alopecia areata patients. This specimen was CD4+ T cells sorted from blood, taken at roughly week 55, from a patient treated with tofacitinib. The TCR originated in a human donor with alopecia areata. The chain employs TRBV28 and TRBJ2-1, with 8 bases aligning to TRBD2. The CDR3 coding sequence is TGTGCCAGCACCCTCGGGGGGGCAAGGTACAATGAGCAGTTCTTC. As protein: CASTLGGARYNEQFF.